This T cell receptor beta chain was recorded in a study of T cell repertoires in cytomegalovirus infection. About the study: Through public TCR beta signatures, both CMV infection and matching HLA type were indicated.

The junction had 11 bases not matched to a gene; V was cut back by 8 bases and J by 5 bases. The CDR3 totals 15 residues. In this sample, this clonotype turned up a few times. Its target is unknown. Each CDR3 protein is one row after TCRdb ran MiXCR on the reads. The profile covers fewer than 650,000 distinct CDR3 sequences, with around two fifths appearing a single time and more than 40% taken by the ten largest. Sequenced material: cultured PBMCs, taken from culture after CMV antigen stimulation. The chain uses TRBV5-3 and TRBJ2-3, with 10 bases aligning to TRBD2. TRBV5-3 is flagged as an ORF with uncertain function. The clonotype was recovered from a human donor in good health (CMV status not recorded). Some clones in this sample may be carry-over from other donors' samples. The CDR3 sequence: CASSGTSVLGDTQYF. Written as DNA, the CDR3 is TGTGCCAGCAGCGGGACTAGCGTCTTAGGAGATACGCAGTATTTT.